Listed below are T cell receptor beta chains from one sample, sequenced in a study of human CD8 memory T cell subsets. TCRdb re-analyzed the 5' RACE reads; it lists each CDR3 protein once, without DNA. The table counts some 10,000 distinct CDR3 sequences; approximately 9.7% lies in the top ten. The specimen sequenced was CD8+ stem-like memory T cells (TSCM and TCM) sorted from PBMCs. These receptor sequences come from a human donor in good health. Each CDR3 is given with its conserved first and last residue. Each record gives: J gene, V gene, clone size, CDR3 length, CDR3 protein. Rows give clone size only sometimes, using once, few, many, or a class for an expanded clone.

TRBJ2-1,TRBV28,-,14,CASSPRGTYNEQFF
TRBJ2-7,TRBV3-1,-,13,CASSPEPSYEQYF
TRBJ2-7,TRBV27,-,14,CASSLYSGSYEQYF
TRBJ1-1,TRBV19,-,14,CASCWSERNTEAFF
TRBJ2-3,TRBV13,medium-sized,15,CASSLYPGGADTQYF
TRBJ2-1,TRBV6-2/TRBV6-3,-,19,CASSYLESDSGTSYNEQFF
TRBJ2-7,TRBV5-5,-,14,CASSSGTEGYEQYF
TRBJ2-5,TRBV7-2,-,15,CASSLVGRVQETQYF
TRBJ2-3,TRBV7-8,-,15,CASSYRQPYTDTQYF
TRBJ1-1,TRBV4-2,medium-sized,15,CASSQAGFLNTEAFF
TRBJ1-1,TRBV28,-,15,CASSFPSRRNTEAFF
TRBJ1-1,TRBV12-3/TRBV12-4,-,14,CASSPRPGVTEAFF
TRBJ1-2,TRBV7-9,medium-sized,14,CASRTGTGYDGYTF
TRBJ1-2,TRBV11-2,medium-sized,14,CASSLGGGLYGYTF
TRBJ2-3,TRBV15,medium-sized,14,CATSKEESADTQYF
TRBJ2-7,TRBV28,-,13,CASSLYGSYEQYF
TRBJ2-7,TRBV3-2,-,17,CASSLIAGVPSSYEQYF
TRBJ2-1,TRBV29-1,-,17,CSAEGSSGQSSYNEQFF
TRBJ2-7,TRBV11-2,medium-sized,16,CASSFLDTLYTYEQYF
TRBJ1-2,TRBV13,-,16,CASSLALTGNFDGYTF
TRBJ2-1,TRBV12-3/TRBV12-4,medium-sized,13,CASSLVGHNEQFF
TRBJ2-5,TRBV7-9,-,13,CASSLAQGETQYF
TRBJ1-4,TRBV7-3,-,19,CASSPPDRAPLQLMKNCFF
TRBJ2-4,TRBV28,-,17,CASSFALGQPSSNIQYF
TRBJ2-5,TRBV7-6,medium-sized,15,CASSLARTAQETQYF
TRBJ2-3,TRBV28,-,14,CASSPPSGQGVRYF
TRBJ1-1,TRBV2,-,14,CASRSGQGYTEAFF